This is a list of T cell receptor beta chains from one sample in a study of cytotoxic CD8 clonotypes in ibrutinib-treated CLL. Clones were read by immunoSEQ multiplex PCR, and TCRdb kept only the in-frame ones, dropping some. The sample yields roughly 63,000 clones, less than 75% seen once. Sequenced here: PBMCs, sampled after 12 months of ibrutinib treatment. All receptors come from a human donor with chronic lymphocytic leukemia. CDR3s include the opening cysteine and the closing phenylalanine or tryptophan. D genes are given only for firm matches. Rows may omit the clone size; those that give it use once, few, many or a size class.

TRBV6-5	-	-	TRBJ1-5	TGTGCCAGCAGTTACCAGGGAGGGGGCAATCAGCCCCAGCATTTT	CASSYQGGGNQPQHF
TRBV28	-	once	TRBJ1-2	TGTGCCAGCAGTGAGGGAAGAGACAACTATGGCTACACCTTC	CASSEGRDNYGYTF
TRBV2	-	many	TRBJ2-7	TGTGCCAGCAGTGACCACTACGAGCAGTACTTC	CASSDHYEQYF
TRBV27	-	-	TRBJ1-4	TGTGCCAGCAGTCCCCTAATTTGGAATGAAAAACTGTTTTTT	CASSPLIWNEKLFF
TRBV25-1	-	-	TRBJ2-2	TGTGCCAGCAGTCGAAGGCTTGGCACCGGGGAGCTGTTTTTT	CASSRRLGTGELFF
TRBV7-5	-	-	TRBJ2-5	TGTGTCACCACAACAGGGACCCAGTACTTC	CVTTTGTQYF
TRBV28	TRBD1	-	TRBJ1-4	TGTGCCAGCAGTTCACCCAGGGGGACCTCCCATGAAAAACTGTTTTTT	CASSSPRGTSHEKLFF
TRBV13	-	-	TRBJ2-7	TGTGCCAGCAGTAAAGAGCGGACCTCCTACGAGCAGTACTTC	CASSKERTSYEQYF
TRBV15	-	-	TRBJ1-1	TGTGCCACCAGCAGAGAACGTACGAGCGAAGCTTTCTTT	CATSRERTSEAFF
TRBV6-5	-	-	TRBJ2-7	TGTGCCAGCAGCCGCGCCGAAACCCCGCAGTACTTC	CASSRAETPQYF
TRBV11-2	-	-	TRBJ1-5	TGTGCCAGCAGCTTATACCCAGGGGGCAATCAGCCCCAGCATTTT	CASSLYPGGNQPQHF
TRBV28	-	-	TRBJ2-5	TGTGCCAGCAGTCCACCTCCCGGCCCAGGTCCCGAGACCCAGTACTTC	CASSPPPGPGPETQYF
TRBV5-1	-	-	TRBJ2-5	TGCGCCAGCAGCTTGGGGGGCCATGGGGAGACCCAGTACTTC	CASSLGGHGETQYF
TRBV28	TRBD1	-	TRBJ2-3	TGTGCCAGCAGTAGGGACAGGGTAACAGATACGCAGTATTTT	CASSRDRVTDTQYF
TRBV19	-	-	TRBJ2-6	TGTGCCAGTAGTATAGATTTAGGGAAGGGGTTTGCTGGGGCCAACGTCCTGACTTTC	CASSIDLGKGFAGANVLTF
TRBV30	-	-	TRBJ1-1	TGTGCCTGGAGAAGACAGACTGAAGCTTTCTTT	CAWRRQTEAFF
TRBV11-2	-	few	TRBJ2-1	TGTGCCAGCAGGACCGACAGGCTGAATGAGCAGTTCTTC	CASRTDRLNEQFF
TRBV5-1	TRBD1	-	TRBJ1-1	TGCGCCAGCAGGTGGGGGACAGGGGAAGAGTGGGGAGCTTTCTTT	CASRWGTGEEWGAFF
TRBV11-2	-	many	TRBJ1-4	TGTGCCAGCAGCCCGAACTCGGGGCAGGGGACGACCGTCCGCGAAAAACTGTTTTTT	CASSPNSGQGTTVREKLFF
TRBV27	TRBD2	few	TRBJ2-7	TGTGCCAGCAGTCCGAGACTAGCGAACGAGCAGTACTTC	CASSPRLANEQYF
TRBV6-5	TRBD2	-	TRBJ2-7	TGTGCCAGCGGATTAAGCGGGGCGTACGAGCAGTACTTC	CASGLSGAYEQYF
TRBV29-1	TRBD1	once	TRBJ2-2	TGCAGCGTTAGGACAGGCCCGAACACCGGGGAGCTGTTTTTT	CSVRTGPNTGELFF
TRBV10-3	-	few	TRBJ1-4	TGTGCCAGCAGTTACGGCAGGGTCGGCGAAAAACTGTTTTTT	CASSYGRVGEKLFF
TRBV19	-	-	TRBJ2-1	TGTGCCACACAACGGAGGGGGGAGGGGAACAATGAGCAGTTCTTC	CATQRRGEGNNEQFF